This TCR beta chain comes out of a study of blood T cell repertoires in COVID-19. Study-level background: Material from acute and convalescent COVID-19 was sourced from the United States, Italy and Spain. Sample material is recorded as cDNA or gDNA derived from T cells, B-cell-depleted T cells, or PBMCs.

J gave up 7 bases and V 2 bases, and 7 bases lay outside the gene matches. The CDR3 is 15 residues long. Germline assignment: CDR1 LGHNA and CDR2 YSLEER. Generated by immunoSEQ multiplex PCR, the TCRdb table keeps only in-frame clones and is missing some. The table includes 150,000 or so clones, around 82% detected once. V is TRBV4-3 and J is TRBJ1-4, with 7 bases aligning to TRBD1. The TCR sequence derives from a man aged 55 to 70 who had recovered from COVID-19. The material sequenced was peripheral blood. CDR3 amino acids: CASSQYRGEGEKLFF. In DNA form, the CDR3 reads TGCGCCAGCAGCCAATACAGGGGAGAGGGTGAAAAACTGTTTTTT.